What follows describes a single TCR beta chain. This CDR3 contains 14 residues. Germline V CDR1 and CDR2: LNHDA, SQIVND (reference sequence). Germline trimming cut 7 bases from V and 6 bases from J; bases unmatched to any gene: 5. The data were taken from a study of blood T cell repertoires in COVID-19. Turning to the study itself: T cells, B-cell-depleted T cells, or PBMCs supplied cDNA or gDNA.

Some clones are missing from TCRdb's copy, which holds only in-frame ones; the method was immunoSEQ multiplex PCR. The sample has 97,000 or so clones; roughly 87% are singletons. The receptor was derived from a middle-aged man with active COVID-19. The chain couples TRBV19 to TRBJ1-5, with 11 bases matching TRBD1. Sample: peripheral blood. Here the CDR3 reads CASIPGQGGQPQHF. The CDR3 DNA reads as TGTGCCAGTATTCCGGGACAGGGGGGTCAGCCCCAGCATTTT.